Sequencing of this TCR beta chain was carried out in a study of T-cell reconstitution after alpha-beta-depleted transplantation in children. Trimming removed 5 bases from V and 3 bases from J, with 14 bases in between. CDR1 is SGHAT and CDR2 is FQNNGV in the germline V gene. The CDR3 is 14 amino acids. The TCRbeta library was prepared with unique molecular identifiers. TCRdb called the PCR reads again in MiXCR, with one record for every CDR3 protein. The data hold 450,000 to 500,000 distinct CDR3 sequences, with about 12% observed a single time. This sample comprised PBMCs from the stem cell graft donor, obtained from the stem cell graft. The sequence was obtained from a human donor who donated a stem cell graft to a child with combined immunodeficiency. This chain uses TRBV11-2 with TRBJ2-7, with D perhaps TRBD1 (5 bases). CDR3 region: CASSIITGNYEQYF. The CDR3 DNA is TGTGCCAGCAGCATTATTACAGGAAACTACGAGCAGTACTTC.